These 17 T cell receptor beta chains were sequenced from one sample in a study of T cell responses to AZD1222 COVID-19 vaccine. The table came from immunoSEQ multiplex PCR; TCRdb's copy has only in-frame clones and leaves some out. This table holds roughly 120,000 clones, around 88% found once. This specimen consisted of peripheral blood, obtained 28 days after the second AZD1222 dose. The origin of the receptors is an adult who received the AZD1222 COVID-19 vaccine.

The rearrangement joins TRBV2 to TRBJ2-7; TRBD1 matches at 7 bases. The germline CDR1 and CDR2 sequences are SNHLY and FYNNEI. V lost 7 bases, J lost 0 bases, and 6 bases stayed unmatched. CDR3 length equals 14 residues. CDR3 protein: CASTQTGSSYEQYF. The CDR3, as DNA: TGTGCCAGCACTCAGACAGGGTCCTCCTACGAGCAGTACTTC.

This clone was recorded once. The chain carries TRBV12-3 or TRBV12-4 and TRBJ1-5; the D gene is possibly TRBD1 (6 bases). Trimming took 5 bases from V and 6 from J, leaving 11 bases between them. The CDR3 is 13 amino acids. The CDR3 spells CASSKQGPQPQHF. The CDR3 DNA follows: TGTGCCAGCAGTAAACAGGGTCCTCAGCCCCAGCATTTT.

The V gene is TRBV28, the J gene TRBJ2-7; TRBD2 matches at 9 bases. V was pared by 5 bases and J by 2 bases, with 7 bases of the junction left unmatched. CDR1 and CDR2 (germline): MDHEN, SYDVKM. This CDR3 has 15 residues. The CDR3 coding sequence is TGTGCCAGCAGTCTCAGCGGGGGGCCGACCTACGAGCAGTACTTC. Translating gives CASSLSGGPTYEQYF.

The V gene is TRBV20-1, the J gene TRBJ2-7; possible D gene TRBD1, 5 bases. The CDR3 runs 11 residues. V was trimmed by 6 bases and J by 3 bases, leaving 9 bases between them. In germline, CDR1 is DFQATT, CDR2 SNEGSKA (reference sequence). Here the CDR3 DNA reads TGCAGTGCCAGCGACAGCTACGAGCAGTACTTC. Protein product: CSASDSYEQYF.

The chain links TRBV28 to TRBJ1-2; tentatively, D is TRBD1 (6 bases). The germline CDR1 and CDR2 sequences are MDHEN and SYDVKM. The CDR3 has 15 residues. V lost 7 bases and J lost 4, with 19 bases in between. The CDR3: CASILGQGTTYGYTF. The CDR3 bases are TGTGCCAGCATCTTAGGGCAGGGGACTACCTATGGCTACACCTTC.

The CDR3 loop is CASSPPVGVEQFF. In nucleotides, the CDR3 is TGTGCCAGCTCACCACCGGTTGGCGTTGAGCAGTTCTTC. The gene calls are TRBV18 and TRBJ2-1, with unresolved D. Germline lookup yields CDR1 KGHSH and CDR2 LQKENI. V gave up 0 bases and J gave up 9 bases, with 9 bases separating them. This CDR3 contains 13 residues.

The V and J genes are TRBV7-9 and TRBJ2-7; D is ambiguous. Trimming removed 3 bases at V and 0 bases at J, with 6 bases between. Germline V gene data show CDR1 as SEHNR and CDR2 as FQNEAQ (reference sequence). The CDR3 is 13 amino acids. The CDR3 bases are TGTGCCAGCAGCTTTACAGCCTCCTACGAGCAGTACTTC. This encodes CASSFTASYEQYF.

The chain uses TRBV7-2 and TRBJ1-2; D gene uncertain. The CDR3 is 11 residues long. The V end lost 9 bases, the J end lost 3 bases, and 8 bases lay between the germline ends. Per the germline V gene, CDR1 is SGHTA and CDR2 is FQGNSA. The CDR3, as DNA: TGTGCCAGTCGGGAAGACTATGGCTACACCTTC. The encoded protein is CASREDYGYTF.

CDR3 DNA: TGTGCCAGCAGTTACTCGAAGACAGCCAACACTGAAGCTTTCTTT. It encodes CASSYSKTANTEAFF. The chain recombines TRBV6-2 or TRBV6-3 with TRBJ1-1; weak D call: TRBD1 (5 bases). This CDR3 region has 15 residues. Looked up from germline, CDR1 is MNHEY and CDR2 is SVGEGT. Trimming left V 0 bases short and J 2 bases short, with 10 bases between.

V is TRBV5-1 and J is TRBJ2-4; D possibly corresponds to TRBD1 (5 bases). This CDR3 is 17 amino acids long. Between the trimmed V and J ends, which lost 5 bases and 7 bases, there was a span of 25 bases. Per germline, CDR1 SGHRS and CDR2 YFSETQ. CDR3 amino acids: CASSPRVAQGGWNIQYF. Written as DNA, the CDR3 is TGCGCCAGCAGTCCCCGTGTCGCGCAGGGCGGATGGAACATTCAGTACTTC.

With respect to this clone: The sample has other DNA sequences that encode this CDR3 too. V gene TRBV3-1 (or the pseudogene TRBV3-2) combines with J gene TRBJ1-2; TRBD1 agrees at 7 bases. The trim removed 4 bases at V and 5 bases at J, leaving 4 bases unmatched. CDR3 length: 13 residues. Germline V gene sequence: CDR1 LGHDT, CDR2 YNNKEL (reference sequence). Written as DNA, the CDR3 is TGTGCCAGCAGCCCCGACAGGGTATATGGCTACACCTTC. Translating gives CASSPDRVYGYTF.

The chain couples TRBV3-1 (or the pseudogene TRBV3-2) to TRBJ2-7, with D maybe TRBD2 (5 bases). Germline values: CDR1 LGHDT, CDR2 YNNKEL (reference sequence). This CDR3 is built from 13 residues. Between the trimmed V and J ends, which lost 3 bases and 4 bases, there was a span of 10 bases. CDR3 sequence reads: CASSHLGGYEQYF. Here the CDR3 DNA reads TGTGCCAGCAGCCATCTGGGCGGGTACGAGCAGTACTTC.

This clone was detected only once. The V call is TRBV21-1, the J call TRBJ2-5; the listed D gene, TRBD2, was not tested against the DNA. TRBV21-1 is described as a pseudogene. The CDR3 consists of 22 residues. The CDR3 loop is CASSKGLAGGRQAGPTRETQYF. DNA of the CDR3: TGTGCCAGCAGCAAAGGACTAGCGGGGGGGCGCCAGGCTGGGCCCACACGAGAGACCCAGTACTTC.

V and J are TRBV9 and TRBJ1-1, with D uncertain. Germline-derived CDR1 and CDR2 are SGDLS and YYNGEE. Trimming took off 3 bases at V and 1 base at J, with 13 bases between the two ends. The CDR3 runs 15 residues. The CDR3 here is CASSGLGIQNTEAFF. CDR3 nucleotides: TGTGCCAGCAGCGGTTTAGGGATACAGAACACTGAAGCTTTCTTT.

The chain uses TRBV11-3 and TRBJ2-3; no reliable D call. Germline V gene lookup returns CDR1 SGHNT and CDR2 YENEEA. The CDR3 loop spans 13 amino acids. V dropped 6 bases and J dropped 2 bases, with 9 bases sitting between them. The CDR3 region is CASSRVFTDTQYF. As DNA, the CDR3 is TGTGCCAGCAGTCGGGTCTTCACAGATACGCAGTATTTT.

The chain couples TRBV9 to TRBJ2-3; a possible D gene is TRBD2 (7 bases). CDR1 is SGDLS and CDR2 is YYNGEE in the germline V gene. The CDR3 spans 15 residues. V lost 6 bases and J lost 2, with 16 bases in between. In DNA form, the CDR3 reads TGTGCCAGCACACTGGGGGGGCGGGTCACAGATACGCAGTATTTT. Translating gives CASTLGGRVTDTQYF.

The CDR3 loop reads CATPYGPTGLKNIQYF. CDR3 sequence (DNA): TGTGCCACCCCGTATGGGCCGACGGGTCTAAAAAACATTCAGTACTTC. The rearrangement links TRBV27 to TRBJ2-4; no reliable D call. Trimming stripped 10 bases from V and 4 bases from J, with 23 bases between. Per the germline V gene, CDR1 is MNHEY and CDR2 is SMNVEV (reference sequence). The CDR3 spans 16 residues.